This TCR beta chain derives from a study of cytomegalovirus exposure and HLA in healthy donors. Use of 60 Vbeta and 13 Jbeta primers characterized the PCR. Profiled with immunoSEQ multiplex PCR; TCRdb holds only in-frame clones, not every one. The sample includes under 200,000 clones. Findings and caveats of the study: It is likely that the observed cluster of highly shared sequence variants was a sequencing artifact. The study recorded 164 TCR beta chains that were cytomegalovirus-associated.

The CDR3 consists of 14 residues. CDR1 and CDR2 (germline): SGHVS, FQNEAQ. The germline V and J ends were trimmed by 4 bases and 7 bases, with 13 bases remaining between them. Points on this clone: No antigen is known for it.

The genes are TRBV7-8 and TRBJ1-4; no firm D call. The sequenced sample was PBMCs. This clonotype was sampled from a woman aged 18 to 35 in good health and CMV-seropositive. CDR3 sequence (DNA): TGTGCCAGCAGCTCCCCACGGGAAGGTGAAAAACTGTTTTTT. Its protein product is CASSSPREGEKLFF.